This T cell receptor beta chain derives from a study of blood T cell repertoires in COVID-19. Study-wide context: The origin of the acute and convalescent COVID-19 samples was the United States, Italy and Spain. From T cells, B-cell-depleted T cells, or PBMCs came the material, which was cDNA or gDNA.

This CDR3 is built from 15 residues. Between the trimmed V and J ends, which lost 2 bases and 2 bases, there was a span of 9 bases. CDR1 is SGHVS, CDR2 FQNEAQ, per germline. Original methodology: By means of reference gene primer amplification, nucleated cell counts were estimated. Sequenced by immunoSEQ multiplex PCR; TCRdb stores in-frame clones only, minus some. V and J calls plus clone size are reproduced from that table; the DNA served to infer D and trimming. The sample shows 95,000 to 110,000 clones, about 91% of them seen only once. The chain uses TRBV7-8 and TRBJ2-2; perhaps TRBD1 as D (6 bases). Sequenced material: peripheral blood. The TCR was taken from a man aged 45-60 years with active or convalescent COVID-19. The CDR3 DNA reads as TGTGCCAGCAGCTTAAGAGGGGGTAACACCGGGGAGCTGTTTTTT. This translates into CASSLRGGNTGELFF.